These 21 T cell receptor beta chains were sequenced from one sample in a study of cytomegalovirus exposure and HLA in healthy donors. Only in-frame clones appear in the TCRdb table, and some are missing; sequencing was by immunoSEQ multiplex PCR. The table has 150,000 to 180,000 clones, around 84% seen once. Sequencing used PBMCs. These receptors were taken from a human donor in good health.

V usage is TRBV30 and J usage is TRBJ1-2; 9 bases are a match to TRBD1. CDR1 is GTSNPN and CDR2 is SVGIG in the germline V gene (reference sequence). Losses at the gene ends were 5 bases for V and 1 base for J; bases not matched to a gene: 2. The CDR3 totals 13 residues. CDR3 in amino acids: CAWGTGNNYGYTF. The CDR3 nucleotides are TGTGCCTGGGGGACAGGGAATAACTATGGCTACACCTTC.

The chain links TRBV15 to TRBJ1-1, with D possibly being TRBD1 (6 bases). CDR1 is LNHNV, CDR2 YYDKDF, per germline (reference sequence). The CDR3 sequence is 13 residues long. V dropped 8 bases and J dropped 3 bases, with 13 bases sitting between them. The chain's CDR3 is CATAGGQDTEAFF. DNA for the CDR3: TGTGCCACCGCGGGGGGGCAGGACACTGAAGCTTTCTTT.

This clone was seen just once. J is TRBJ2-2 and V is TRBV5-5; the match to TRBD2 covers 7 bases. The CDR3 length is 15 residues. Trimming took 1 base from V and 4 from J; bases not matched to a gene: 4. CDR1 SGHKS and CDR2 YYEKEE come from the germline V gene (reference sequence). Here the CDR3 reads CASSLREGSTGELFF. The CDR3 DNA reads TGTGCCAGCAGCTTGAGGGAGGGGAGCACCGGGGAGCTGTTTTTT.

The sample holds one count of this clone. This chain links TRBV7-3 with TRBJ2-1; 10 positions match TRBD2. The V gene's germline CDR1 is SGHTA and CDR2 FQGTGA. The CDR3 has 13 residues. V lost 2 bases, J lost 15 bases, and 7 bases stayed unmatched. Here the CDR3 reads CASSLQSGGALFF. DNA for the CDR3: TGTGCCAGCAGCTTACAGAGCGGGGGGGCTTTGTTCTTC.

This clone has just a few counts. The chain recombines TRBV7-9 with TRBJ2-7; possible D gene TRBD2, 6 bases. Germline CDR1 is SEHNR and CDR2 is FQNEAQ (reference sequence). This CDR3 has 14 amino acids. V was trimmed by 4 bases and J by 2 bases, leaving 12 bases between them. The CDR3, as DNA: TGTGCCAGCAGCTCTCTAGCGCCCCCCTACGAGCAGTACTTC. Its translation: CASSSLAPPYEQYF.

The chain employs TRBV19 and TRBJ1-5; D not resolved. Germline-derived CDR1 and CDR2 are LNHDA and SQIVND (reference sequence). CDR3 length: 14 amino acids. V gave up 2 bases and J gave up 2 bases, with 7 bases separating them. CDR3 residues: CASSILEGNQPQHF. The CDR3 DNA reads TGTGCCAGTAGTATACTAGAGGGCAATCAGCCCCAGCATTTT.

This clone was counted between two and nine times. V gene TRBV6-5 combines with J gene TRBJ1-1, with 7 bases identical to TRBD1. V trimming: 6 bases; J trimming: 3 bases; junction bases outside the gene matches: 7. CDR3 length: 14 amino acids. Germline loops: CDR1 MNHEY, CDR2 SVGAGI. The CDR3 region is CASRRGRRYTEAFF. In DNA, the CDR3 is TGTGCCAGCAGAAGGGGGCGACGGTACACTGAAGCTTTCTTT.

V usage is TRBV15 and J usage is TRBJ1-4; D is undetermined. This CDR3 region has 14 residues. The germline V gene encodes CDR1 LNHNV and CDR2 YYDKDF (reference sequence). V lost 3 bases and J 0 bases, leaving 5 bases between the germline ends. The CDR3 is CATSRGSTNEKLFF. In nucleotides, the CDR3 is TGTGCCACCAGCAGGGGCTCAACTAATGAAAAACTGTTTTTT.

The J gene is TRBJ2-7, the V gene TRBV28; TRBD1 matches 7 bases. After removal of 2 bases from V and 0 bases from J, the junction contained 7 bases not matched to a gene. CDR1 and CDR2 from the germline V gene are MDHEN and SYDVKM. CDR3 size: 16 residues. DNA for the CDR3: TGTGCCAGCAGTTTACCGACCGGGACAGCCTCCTACGAGCAGTACTTC. Protein sequence: CASSLPTGTASYEQYF.

With respect to this clone: Other DNA sequences in this sample translate to the same CDR3. The chain carries TRBV5-6 and TRBJ1-2; tentatively, D is TRBD1 (6 bases). The germline CDR1 and CDR2 sequences are SGHDT and YYEEEE. Trimming shortened V by 2 bases and J by 2 bases, and 10 bases separated the two germline ends. The CDR3 totals 14 residues. The CDR3 DNA reads as TGTGCCAGCAGCTTAGGACAGAACAACTATGGCTACACCTTC. It is translated as CASSLGQNNYGYTF.

This chain links TRBV7-8 with TRBJ1-2, with 9 positions matching TRBD1. CDR3 size: 14 residues. Per the germline V gene, CDR1 is SGHVS and CDR2 is FQNEAQ. The J segment lost 2 bases and the V segment lost 4 bases, leaving 2 bases of the junction unmatched. The CDR3, as DNA: TGTGCCAGCAGCTCCGGGACAGGGAACTATGGCTACACCTTC. It translates to CASSSGTGNYGYTF.

V usage is TRBV25-1 and J usage is TRBJ1-5; TRBD1 is a possible D gene (5 bases). Germline-derived CDR1 and CDR2 are MGHDK and SYGVNS. V was pared by 1 base and J by 7 bases, with 11 bases between. CDR3 length: 14 residues. The DNA of the CDR3 is TGTGCCAGCAGTGAATCCTCAGGGCGGCAGCCCCAGCATTTT. Translation: CASSESSGRQPQHF.

The genes are TRBV7-9 and TRBJ2-3, with 10 bases identical to TRBD2. The CDR3 is 15 residues long. Looked up from germline, CDR1 is SEHNR and CDR2 is FQNEAQ (reference sequence). Trimming cost V 8 bases and J 6 bases; bases outside gene matches: 11. The CDR3 spells CASGGVAGGADTQYF. The CDR3 bases are TGTGCCAGCGGGGGGGTAGCGGGAGGAGCCGATACGCAGTATTTT.

The chain carries TRBV27 and TRBJ2-3; D gene unclear. Germline CDR1 is MNHEY and CDR2 is SMNVEV (reference sequence). V lost 6 bases and J 5 bases, leaving 18 bases between the germline ends. This CDR3 is 15 amino acids long. The CDR3 region is CASSALTSGKDTQYF. The CDR3 DNA reads TGTGCCAGCAGCGCCCTTACCTCCGGTAAAGATACGCAGTATTTT.

This clone was detected only a few times. The J gene is TRBJ2-1, the V gene TRBV6-4; 10 nucleotides align to TRBD2. Germline V lookup: CDR1 MRHNA, CDR2 SNTAGT. The ends lost 4 bases at V and 4 bases at J; junction bases unmatched: 4. The CDR3 runs 15 residues. This CDR3 reads CASSVSGGDYNEQFF. DNA of the CDR3: TGTGCCAGCAGTGTCAGCGGGGGGGATTACAATGAGCAGTTCTTC.

V usage is TRBV7-2 and J usage is TRBJ1-1; 7 bases line up with TRBD1. Germline-derived CDR1 and CDR2 are SGHTA and FQGNSA. The CDR3 runs to 14 residues. Trimming took 5 bases from V and 0 from J; bases not matched to a gene: 3. The CDR3 DNA is TGTGCCAGCAGCACTGGACAGGTGAACACTGAAGCTTTCTTT. Protein sequence: CASSTGQVNTEAFF.

The V call is TRBV28, the J call TRBJ1-2; no clear D. V was clipped by 1 base and J by 8 bases, with 11 bases between them. CDR3 length equals 13 residues. The germline V gene encodes CDR1 MDHEN and CDR2 SYDVKM. The CDR3 nucleotides are TGTGCCAGCAGTTTATACGGGGAACGCGGCTACACCTTC. Translating it yields CASSLYGERGYTF.

The CDR3 is CASSLYLGQAEGYTF. CDR3 nucleotides: TGTGCCAGCAGTTTATACTTAGGACAGGCGGAGGGCTACACCTTC. The chain carries TRBV28 and TRBJ1-2; 7 nucleotides match TRBD1. Trimming at V came to 1 base and at J to 8 bases, leaving 10 bases not matched to a gene. From germline, CDR1 is MDHEN and CDR2 SYDVKM. This CDR3 has 15 amino acids.

The chain is built from TRBV4-1 and TRBJ1-1; D unclear. The CDR3 consists of 13 residues. The V gene's germline CDR1 is MGHRA and CDR2 YSYEKL. The V and J ends lost 5 bases and 4 bases respectively, with 11 bases between them. The CDR3 bases are TGCGCCAGCAGCGAGGAACCCAGCACTGAAGCTTTCTTT. It yields the protein CASSEEPSTEAFF.

This clone was counted a single time. The rearrangement uses TRBV9 and TRBJ2-3, with 7 bases identical to TRBD2. Trimming took 0 bases from V and 6 from J; bases not matched to a gene: 10. The CDR3 has 16 amino acids. In germline, CDR1 is SGDLS, CDR2 YYNGEE. CDR3 residues: CASSVGAGRSADTQYF. CDR3 DNA sequence: TGTGCCAGCAGCGTAGGAGCGGGGCGTTCCGCTGATACGCAGTATTTT.

The rearrangement uses TRBV18 and TRBJ2-5, with 7 bases aligning to TRBD2. V dropped 2 bases and J dropped 2; count of bases not matched to a gene: 2. The germline V gene encodes CDR1 KGHSH and CDR2 LQKENI. The CDR3 consists of 14 residues. The CDR3 reads CASSPGTNQETQYF. The DNA for the CDR3 is TGTGCCAGCTCACCAGGGACTAATCAAGAGACCCAGTACTTC.